Below, one T cell receptor (beta chain) is given with its context. The sample comes from a study of control samples from healthy donors and cancer patients. The data were produced by immunoSEQ multiplex PCR, yet TCRdb's version contains in-frame clones alone and is incomplete. This sample has some 250,000 clones, with almost 85% found just once. Trimming took 5 bases from V and 2 from J, leaving 11 bases between them. The germline CDR1 and CDR2 sequences are SGHRS and YFSETQ. The CDR3 sequence is 14 residues long. Sample: PBMCs. The chain has TRBV5-1 and TRBJ2-1; D is unclear. This TCR was recovered from a woman aged 60-75 years with lung cancer. Here the CDR3 reads CASRGSVAYNEQFF. The CDR3 coding sequence is TGCGCCAGCAGAGGCTCTGTTGCCTACAATGAGCAGTTCTTC. Drawing the rest from reference TRBV5-1 and TRBJ2-1, the complete variable domain is KAGVTQTPRYLIKTRGQQVTLSCSPISGHRSVSWYQQTPGQGLQFLFEYFSETQRNKGNFPGRFSGRQFSNSRSEMNVSTLELGDSALYLCASRGSVAYNEQFFGPGTRLTVL.